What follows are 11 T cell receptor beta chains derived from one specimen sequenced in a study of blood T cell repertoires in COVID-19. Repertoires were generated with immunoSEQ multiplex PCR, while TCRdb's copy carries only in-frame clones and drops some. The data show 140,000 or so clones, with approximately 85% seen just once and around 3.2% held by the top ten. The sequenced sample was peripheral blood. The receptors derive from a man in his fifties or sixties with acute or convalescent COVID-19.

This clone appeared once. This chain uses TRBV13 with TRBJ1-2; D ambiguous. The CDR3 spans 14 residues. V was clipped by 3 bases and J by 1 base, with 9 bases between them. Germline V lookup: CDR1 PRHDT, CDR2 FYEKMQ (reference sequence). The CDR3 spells CASSLVGLNYGYTF. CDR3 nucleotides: TGTGCCAGCAGCTTGGTCGGACTTAACTATGGCTACACCTTC.

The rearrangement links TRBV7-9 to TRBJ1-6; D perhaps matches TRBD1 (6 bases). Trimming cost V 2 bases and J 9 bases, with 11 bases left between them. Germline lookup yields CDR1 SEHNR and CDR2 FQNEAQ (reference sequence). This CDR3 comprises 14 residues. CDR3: CASSLRTDPSPLHF. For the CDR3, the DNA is TGTGCCAGCAGCTTAAGGACAGACCCTTCACCCCTCCACTTT.

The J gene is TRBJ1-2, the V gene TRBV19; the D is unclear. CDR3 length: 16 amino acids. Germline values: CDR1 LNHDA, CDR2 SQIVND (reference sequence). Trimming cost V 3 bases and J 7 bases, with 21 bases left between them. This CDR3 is CASSIRLLPGDGGYTF. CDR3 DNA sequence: TGTGCCAGTAGTATCCGTTTGTTACCCGGGGATGGTGGCTACACCTTC.

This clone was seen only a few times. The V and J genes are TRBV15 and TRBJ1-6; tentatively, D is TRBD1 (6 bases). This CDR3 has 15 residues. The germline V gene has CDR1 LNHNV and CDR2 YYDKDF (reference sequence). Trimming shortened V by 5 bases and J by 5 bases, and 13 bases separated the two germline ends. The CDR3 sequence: CATSARDNNNSPLHF. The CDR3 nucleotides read TGTGCCACCAGCGCTCGGGACAACAATAATTCACCCCTCCACTTT.

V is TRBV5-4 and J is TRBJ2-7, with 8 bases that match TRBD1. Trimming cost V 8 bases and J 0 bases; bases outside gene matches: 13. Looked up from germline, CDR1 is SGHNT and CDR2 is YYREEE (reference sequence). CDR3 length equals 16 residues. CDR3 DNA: TGTGCCAGTGGGGACCCAGGGGGCGTGGGCTCCTACGAGCAGTACTTC. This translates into CASGDPGGVGSYEQYF.

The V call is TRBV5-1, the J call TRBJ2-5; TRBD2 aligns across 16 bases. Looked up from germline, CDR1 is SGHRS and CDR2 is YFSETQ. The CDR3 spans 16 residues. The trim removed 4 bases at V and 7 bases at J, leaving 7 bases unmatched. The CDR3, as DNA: TGCGCCAGCAGCGAGGGACTAGCGGGAGGGCCGGGGACCCAGTACTTC. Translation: CASSEGLAGGPGTQYF.

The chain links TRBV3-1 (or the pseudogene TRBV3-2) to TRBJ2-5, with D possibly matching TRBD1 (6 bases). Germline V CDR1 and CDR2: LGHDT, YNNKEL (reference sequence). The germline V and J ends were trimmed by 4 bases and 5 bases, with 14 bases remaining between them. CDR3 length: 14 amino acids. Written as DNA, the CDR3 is TGTGCCAGCAGCCGAGTCGGACAGCGGGAGACCCAGTACTTC. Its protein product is CASSRVGQRETQYF.

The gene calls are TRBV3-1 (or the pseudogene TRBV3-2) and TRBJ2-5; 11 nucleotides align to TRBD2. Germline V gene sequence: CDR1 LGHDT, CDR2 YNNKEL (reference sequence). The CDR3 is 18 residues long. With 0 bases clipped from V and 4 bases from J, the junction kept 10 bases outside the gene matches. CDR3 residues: CASSQDFSTSGSSETQYF. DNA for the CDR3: TGTGCCAGCAGCCAAGATTTTTCAACTAGCGGGAGTTCAGAGACCCAGTACTTC.

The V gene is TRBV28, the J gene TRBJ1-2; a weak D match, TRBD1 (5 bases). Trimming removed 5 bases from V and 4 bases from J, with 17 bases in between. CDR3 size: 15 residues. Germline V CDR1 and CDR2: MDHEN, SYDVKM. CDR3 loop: CASSDRQSHIYGYTF. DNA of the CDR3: TGTGCCAGCAGTGACCGACAGAGCCATATCTATGGCTACACCTTC.

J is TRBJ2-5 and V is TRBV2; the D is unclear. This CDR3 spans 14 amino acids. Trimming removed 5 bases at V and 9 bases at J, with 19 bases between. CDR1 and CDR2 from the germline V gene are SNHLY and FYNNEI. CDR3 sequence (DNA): TGTGCCAGCAGTCCCGACGACCGAGGCCTGGCCCAGTACTTC. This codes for CASSPDDRGLAQYF.

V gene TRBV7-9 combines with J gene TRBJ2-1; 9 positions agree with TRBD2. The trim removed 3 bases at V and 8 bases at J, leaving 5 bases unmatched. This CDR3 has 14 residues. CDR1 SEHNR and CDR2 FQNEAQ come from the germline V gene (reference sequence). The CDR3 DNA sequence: TGTGCCAGCAGCTTTTTAGCGGGGGTAGATGAGCAGTTCTTC. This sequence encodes CASSFLAGVDEQFF.